This T cell receptor (beta chain) stems from a study of CD8 T cells in ankylosing spondylitis. As the method for making TCR beta libraries, quantitative 5'-RACE with molecular barcodes was used. TCRdb reanalysed the 5' RACE reads using MiXCR and keeps one entry per CDR3 protein. Seen here are 250,000 or so distinct CDR3 sequences, roughly a quarter observed once, and the top ten hold 0.5% to 0.75%. Notes on the study in general: Disease-associated clonotypes exhibited CD8+ identity and were relatively infrequent in peripheral blood. As reported, disease-linked clones showed significant enrichment in matched ankylosing spondylitis synovial fluid. Reactive arthritis synovial fluid and blood previously showed some of these motif variants.

This clonotype has just a few counts. As yet, its antigen is unknown. With 4 bases removed from V and 3 bases from J, the gap between germline ends came to 14 bases. The CDR3 extends over 15 amino acids. Per germline, CDR1 SGHAT and CDR2 FQNNGV. This TCR derives from a male donor with ankylosing spondylitis or in good health (not recorded which). The material sequenced was blood, either unsorted or a sorted T cell fraction (not recorded which). The chain uses TRBV11-2 and TRBJ2-3, with D perhaps matching TRBD1 (6 bases). The CDR3 DNA sequence: TGTGCCAGCAGCTGGAGGAAAACAGGGACAGATACGCAGTATTTT. Its protein is CASSWRKTGTDTQYF.